The rows below give T cell receptor beta chains drawn from one sample of a study of control samples from healthy donors and cancer patients. The table came from immunoSEQ multiplex PCR; TCRdb's copy has only in-frame clones and leaves some out. The table shows about 83,000 clones, with 90% to 95% occurring only once. The specimen was blood. Receptor source: a man in his fifties in good health. CDR3s include the opening cysteine and the closing phenylalanine or tryptophan. The D gene is left open where the match is weak. Expanded clones are given a class, and other clones once, few, many or no size at all.

>TRBD1|TRBV30|TRBJ2-7|-
CAWSRDSPYEQYF
TGTGCCTGGAGCCGGGACAGCCCCTACGAGCAGTACTTC
>TRBD1|TRBV15|TRBJ1-2|once
CATSRDEGAGGYTF
TGTGCCACCAGCAGAGATGAGGGGGCCGGTGGCTACACCTTC
>-|TRBV11-2|TRBJ1-1|once
CASSPGRTEAFF
TGTGCCAGCAGCCCCGGAAGAACTGAAGCTTTCTTT
>-|TRBV7-2|TRBJ2-3|few
CASSLSQSQGTDTQYF
TGTGCCAGCAGCCTGTCTCAGTCCCAGGGCACAGATACGCAGTATTTT
>-|TRBV28|TRBJ1-2|-
CGSATGKVGYTF
TGTGGCAGCGCTACAGGGAAGGTTGGCTACACCTTC
>-|TRBV9|TRBJ2-5|medium-sized
CASSRGGLQETQYF
TGTGCCAGCAGCAGGGGGGGCCTCCAAGAGACCCAGTACTTC
>TRBD1|TRBV19|TRBJ1-2|-
CASRRQGDYGYTF
TGTGCCAGTAGGCGACAGGGAGATTATGGCTACACCTTC
>TRBD1|TRBV5-8|TRBJ1-1|-
CASSRATGSNSEAFF
TGTGCCAGCAGCCGGGCGACAGGGTCAAATTCTGAAGCTTTCTTT
>-|TRBV10-2|TRBJ1-6|-
CASSEDSKAPLHF
TGCGCCAGCAGTGAGGACAGTAAGGCACCCCTCCACTTT
>TRBD2|TRBV11-2|TRBJ2-3|-
CASSLGLLAGGTDTQYF
TGTGCCAGCAGCTTGGGCCTACTAGCGGGGGGCACAGATACGCAGTATTTT
>TRBD1|TRBV9|TRBJ1-6|-
CASSVELDRWDSPLHF
TGTGCCAGCAGCGTAGAATTGGACAGGTGGGATTCACCCCTCCACTTT
>TRBD2|TRBV24-1|TRBJ2-1|-
CATQPKGGRGEQFF
TGTGCCACCCAACCCAAGGGAGGGAGGGGTGAGCAGTTCTTC
>-|TRBV6-2/TRBV6-3|TRBJ1-2|-
CASSYSNSGDYGYTF
TGTGCCAGCAGTTACTCGAACTCGGGGGACTATGGCTACACCTTC
>TRBD1|TRBV27|TRBJ1-1|-
CASSSTGTGRKAFF
TGTGCCAGCAGCAGCACCGGGACAGGGAGGAAAGCTTTCTTT
>-|TRBV6-5|TRBJ1-6|-
CASNRGDVGNSPLHF
TGTGCCAGCAACCGGGGCGACGTTGGTAATTCACCCCTCCACTTT
>-|TRBV5-6|TRBJ1-2|-
CASSSILGGYGYTF
TGTGCCAGCAGCTCGATTCTCGGCGGCTATGGCTACACCTTC
>-|TRBV5-1|TRBJ1-1|-
CASSPKGSTEAFF
TGCGCCAGCAGCCCAAAGGGGTCCACTGAAGCTTTCTTT
>-|TRBV27|TRBJ2-5|-
CASSWTQQETQYF
TGTGCCAGCAGTTGGACTCAACAAGAGACCCAGTACTTC
>-|TRBV25-1|TRBJ1-6|-
CASSAPYPQGLKDSPLHF
TGTGCCAGCAGTGCCCCCTACCCCCAGGGGTTAAAGGATTCACCCCTCCACTTT
>TRBD1|TRBV2|TRBJ1-2|-
CASSDAGGSGYTF
TGTGCCAGCAGTGATGCAGGGGGCAGTGGCTACACCTTC
>TRBD1|TRBV6-6|TRBJ2-3|-
CASSYSSGTGTDTQYF
TGTGCCAGCAGTTACTCATCCGGGACAGGGACAGATACGCAGTATTTT
>-|TRBV7-9|TRBJ1-4|once
CASSFAGSEKLFF
TGTGCCAGCAGCTTTGCGGGGTCCGAAAAACTGTTTTTT
>-|TRBV3-1/TRBV3-2|TRBJ1-3|-
CASSQVGNTIYF
TGTGCCAGCAGCCAAGTCGGAAACACCATATATTTT